The 26 T cell receptor beta chains in this list originate from one sample, sequenced in a study of tumor and adjacent non-tumor tissue in lung cancer. Three rounds of nested PCR, following a modified ARM-PCR protocol, produced the TCRbeta library. TCRdb processed the multiplex PCR reads anew with MiXCR; each CDR3 protein has one entry. The sample gives tens of thousands of distinct CDR3 sequences, about 63% of which show up once; roughly 35% is in the top ten. This sample's RNA came from whole unsorted tissue. This non-tumor lung sample came from over 3 cm beyond the tumor edge. Sequences were obtained from distant non-tumor lung tissue. These receptors originate from a man in his sixties or seventies with non-small cell lung cancer.

About this clonotype: Just one base apart from a much larger clone, this may be a read error. This CDR3 reads CASSLEAEAYEQDF. The CDR3 DNA is TGTGCCAGCAGCTTAGAAGCGGAGGCCTACGAGCAGGACTTC. V usage is TRBV7-9 and J usage is TRBJ2-7; D perhaps matches TRBD2 (5 bases). Looked up from germline, CDR1 is SEHNR and CDR2 is FQNEAQ (reference sequence). The CDR3 is made up of 14 amino acids.

V gene TRBV7-9 combines with J gene TRBJ2-7; D unclear. Germline V gene lookup returns CDR1 SEHNR and CDR2 FQNEAQ (reference sequence). The CDR3 spans 12 residues. V lost 5 bases to trimming and J lost 7 bases, with 12 bases between them. DNA of the CDR3: TGTGCCAGCAGCAAACCCGCAGAAGAGCAGTACTTC. This codes for CASSKPAEEQYF. The full variable domain, completed using reference TRBV7-9 and TRBJ2-7, is DTGVSQNPRHKITKRGQNVTFRCDPISEHNRLYWYRQTLGQGPEFLTYFQNEAQLEKSRLLSDRFSAERPKGSFSTLEIQRTEQGDSAMYLCASSKPAEEQYFGPGTRLTVT.

With respect to this clonotype: Relative to the germline gene, one junction end is altered; a read error may explain this. The chain uses TRBV7-9 and TRBJ1-5, with D unclear. This CDR3 is built from 13 residues. From germline, CDR1 is SEHNR and CDR2 FQNEAQ (reference sequence). This CDR3 reads CASTLERNQPQHF. CDR3 nucleotide sequence: TGTGCCAGCACCTTAGAACGCAATCAGCCCCAGCATTTT. Drawing the rest from reference TRBV7-9 and TRBJ1-5, the complete variable domain is DTGVSQNPRHKITKRGQNVTFRCDPISEHNRLYWYRQTLGQGPEFLTYFQNEAQLEKSRLLSDRFSAERPKGSFSTLEIQRTEQGDSAMYLCASTLERNQPQHFGDGTRLSIL.

A word on this clonotype: A much larger clone is a single base away; this may be a read error. The rearrangement joins TRBV29-1 to TRBJ2-2; D remains ambiguous. The CDR3 runs 13 residues. CDR1 and CDR2 (germline): SQVTM, ANQGSEA. The CDR3 spells CSVGLLNTEELFF. In DNA form, the CDR3 reads TGCAGCGTTGGTCTGCTGAACACCGAGGAGCTGTTTTTT.

To note about this clonotype: No conserved phenylalanine or tryptophan ends this CDR3, so it is likely a read error. The chain recombines TRBV10-2 with TRBJ1-2; maybe TRBD1 (5 bases). The V end was cut by 9 bases, the J end by 3 bases, with 14 bases between. This CDR3 has 13 residues. Germline CDR1 WSHSY, CDR2 SAAADI. The CDR3, as DNA: TGCGCCAGGAGACCGACAGATGACTATGGCTACACCATC. Its translation is CARRPTDDYGYTI.

This clonotype was counted only a few times. The genes are TRBV29-1 and TRBJ1-3; 7 nucleotides agree with TRBD1. Germline CDR1 is SQVTM and CDR2 is ANQGSEA. The CDR3 is 13 residues long. Trimming took 1 base from V and 9 from J; bases not matched to a gene: 6. Written as DNA, the CDR3 is TGCAGCGTTGAAGGTCAGGGGGTAGGCACCATATATTTT. As protein: CSVEGQGVGTIYF. The entire variable domain, with the rest obtained from reference TRBV29-1 and TRBJ1-3, is as follows: SAVISQKPSRDICQRGTSLTIQCQVDSQVTMMFWYRQQPGQSLTLIATANQGSEATYESGFVIDKFPISRPNLTFSTLTVSNMSPEDSSIYLCSVEGQGVGTIYFGEGSWLTVV.

This clonotype was found once. A much larger clone lies one base from this, so it may be a read error. V is TRBV20-1 and J is TRBJ2-1; D may correspond to TRBD1 or TRBD2 (5 bases each). The germline V gene has CDR1 DFQATT and CDR2 SNEGSKA (reference sequence). V lost 2 bases and J 10 bases, leaving 21 bases between the germline ends. This CDR3 is 15 amino acids long. CDR3 loop: CSARSSKGPNVEQFF. CDR3 in DNA: TGCAGTGCTAGATCTTCCAAGGGACCCAATGTGGAGCAGTTCTTC.

This clonotype appeared once. The genes are TRBV6-1 and TRBJ1-5, with D uncertain. V dropped 8 bases and J dropped 4 bases, with 21 bases sitting between them. The CDR3 runs to 16 residues. The germline V gene encodes CDR1 MNHNS and CDR2 SASEGT. CDR3 coding DNA: TGTGCCAGCCGAAAGATCGGAGAGGGAGGTAATCAGCCCCAGCATTTT. Protein: CASRKIGEGGNQPQHF.

Points on this clonotype: Without the conserved terminal phenylalanine or tryptophan, this CDR3 likely stems from a read error. The CDR3 loop is CGSSKSPDGQGAGGYTL. The CDR3 DNA reads as TGTGGCAGCAGCAAATCCCCCGACGGACAGGGGGCAGGTGGTTACACCTTA. V is TRBV6-1 and J is TRBJ1-2, with 11 positions matching TRBD1. From germline, CDR1 is MNHNS and CDR2 SASEGT. This CDR3 comprises 17 residues.

Concerning this clonotype itself: A much bigger clone sits one base away, suggesting this may be a read error. The chain joins TRBV4-2 to TRBJ2-1, with D unresolved. V dropped 0 bases and J dropped 1 base, with 7 bases sitting between them. The CDR3 is made up of 15 amino acids. The germline gives CDR1 LGHNA, CDR2 YNFKEQ. In nucleotides, the CDR3 is TGTGCCAGCAGCCAAGAGTCTCGGTCCTACAATGAGCAGTTCTTC. It encodes CASSQESRSYNEQFF.

This clonotype was observed many times. The chain recombines TRBV4-1 with TRBJ2-7; 9 positions agree with TRBD1. V shed 4 bases, J shed 5 bases, and the junction held 9 bases outside the gene matches. The CDR3 consists of 15 residues. CDR1 and CDR2 from the germline V gene are MGHRA and YSYEKL. CDR3 sequence reads: CASSRAGQGRNEQYF. The CDR3 coding sequence is TGCGCCAGCAGCCGCGCGGGACAGGGAAGAAACGAGCAGTACTTC.

This clonotype came up a few times. The rearrangement joins TRBV7-2 to TRBJ1-2; TRBD1 matches at 7 bases. Germline V gives CDR1 SGHTA, CDR2 FQGNSA. The CDR3 spans 15 residues. The V gene end was trimmed by 3 bases and the J gene end by 4 bases; junction bases not matched to a gene: 8. The CDR3 loop reads CASSFGNRGGYGYTF. CDR3 bases: TGTGCCAGCAGCTTTGGGAACAGGGGAGGCTATGGCTACACCTTC. Full variable domain (remainder filled in from reference TRBV7-2 and TRBJ1-2): GAGVSQSPSNKVTEKGKDVELRCDPISGHTALYWYRQSLGQGLEFLIYFQGNSAPDKSGLPSDRFSAERTGGSVSTLTIQRTQQEDSAVYLCASSFGNRGGYGYTFGSGTRLTVV.

The CDR3 sequence is CISSWGTLRTDTQYF. The DNA for the CDR3 is TGTATCAGCAGCTGGGGGACATTGCGGACAGATACGCAGTATTTT. The V and J genes are TRBV5-5 and TRBJ2-3; perhaps TRBD1 as D (6 bases). The CDR3 covers 15 residues. The germline CDR1 and CDR2 sequences are SGHKS and YYEKEE (reference sequence). Full variable domain (rest looked up from reference TRBV5-5 and TRBJ2-3): DAGVTQSPTHLIKTRGQQVTLRCSPISGHKSVSWYQQVLGQGPQFIFQYYEKEERGRGNFPDRFSARQFPNYSSELNVNALLLGDSALYLCISSWGTLRTDTQYFGPGTRLTVL.

This chain joins TRBV5-1 and TRBJ2-4; TRBD2 agrees at 11 bases. CDR3 length: 17 residues. V was pared by 2 bases and J by 4 bases, with 8 bases of the junction left unmatched. Germline values: CDR1 SGHRS, CDR2 YFSETQ. The CDR3 bases are TGCGCCAGCAGCTTTGGGCTAGCGGGAGGCCATAAAAACATTCAGTACTTC. This encodes CASSFGLAGGHKNIQYF.

This clonotype has only a few counts. This may be a read error: a much more frequent sequence differs by one nucleotide. The rearrangement links TRBV6-1 to TRBJ2-7; D may be TRBD2 (6 bases). CDR1 is MNHNS, CDR2 SASEGT, per germline. V lost 7 bases and J 7 bases, leaving 20 bases between the germline ends. CDR3 length equals 14 residues. The CDR3 coding sequence is TGTGCCAGCAATCCACCATGCGGGGCTTGGGAGCAGTACTTC. It encodes CASNPPCGAWEQYF.

This clonotype occurred a few times. The chain couples TRBV5-1 to TRBJ2-3, with TRBD1 identical over 11 bases. The length of the CDR3 is 16 residues. V gave up 4 bases and J gave up 6 bases; unmatched junction bases: 10. Germline-derived CDR1 and CDR2 are SGHRS and YFSETQ. CDR3: CASSPDGQGAWDTQYF. CDR3 DNA sequence: TGCGCCAGCAGCCCGGACGGACAGGGGGCTTGGGATACGCAGTATTTT.

The rearrangement joins TRBV19 to TRBJ2-2; either TRBD1 or TRBD2 may fit D (6 bases each). Trimming removed 3 bases at V and 3 bases at J, with 11 bases between. Germline assignment: CDR1 LNHDA and CDR2 SQIVND (reference sequence). This CDR3 is built from 15 residues. The CDR3 sequence: CASSMRGGYTGELFF. CDR3 nucleotides: TGTGCCAGTAGTATGCGAGGGGGGTACACCGGGGAGCTGTTTTTT.

The V and J genes are TRBV6-5 and TRBJ2-6; D gene uncertain. Germline V gene sequence: CDR1 MNHEY, CDR2 SVGAGI. The CDR3 contains 16 residues. V lost 4 bases and J 0 bases, leaving 10 bases between the germline ends. The DNA for the CDR3 is TGTGCCAGCAGTTGGACCCAGAGCTCTGGGGCCAACGTCCTGACTTTC. This translates into CASSWTQSSGANVLTF.

This clonotype is termed medium-sized. The chain is built from TRBV11-2 and TRBJ2-7; 7 bases line up with TRBD1. Germline V gene sequence: CDR1 SGHAT, CDR2 FQNNGV. With 7 bases clipped from V and 7 bases from J, the junction kept 13 bases outside the gene matches. The CDR3 covers 14 residues. CDR3 coding DNA: TGTGCCAGCAACACCGGGACAGACTCCAGGGAGCAGTACTTC. Its protein product is CASNTGTDSREQYF.

With regard to this clonotype: A much more abundant neighbour one base away suggests this may be a read error. CDR3 DNA sequence: TGTGCCAGCAGCCCCGGACAGGGAGGGGAAAAACTGTCTTTT. Translation: CASSPGQGGEKLSF. V is TRBV12-3 or TRBV12-4 and J is TRBJ1-4; 8 bases fit TRBD1. The CDR3 totals 14 residues.

This clonotype was seen a few times. This rearrangement joins TRBV28 to TRBJ2-1; D is perhaps TRBD1 (5 bases). Germline V gives CDR1 MDHEN, CDR2 SYDVKM. CDR3 length: 11 amino acids. V lost 1 base to trimming and J lost 15 bases, with 10 bases between them. The CDR3 spells CASSLSRERFF. The CDR3, as DNA: TGTGCCAGCAGTTTATCCAGGGAACGGTTCTTC.

As to this clonotype: An end of the junction does not agree with germline; a read error may underlie this. The CDR3 region has the DNA TGTGCCAGCAGCTTAAACGCGGTGCAAGCCAAAAGCATTCAGTGCTTC. It specifies CASSLNAVQAKSIQCF. The rearrangement joins TRBV11-3 to TRBJ2-4, with unresolved D. The germline V gene has CDR1 SGHNT and CDR2 YENEEA. The CDR3 has 16 residues.

This clonotype was recorded many times. The chain uses TRBV29-1 and TRBJ2-7, with a weak D call TRBD1 (6 bases). The CDR3 totals 13 residues. In germline, CDR1 is SQVTM, CDR2 ANQGSEA. Deletions cut 5 bases from V and 0 bases from J, with 11 bases between. CDR3 sequence reads: CSVPGQSSYEQYF. CDR3 nucleotides: TGCAGCGTTCCCGGACAGAGCTCCTACGAGCAGTACTTC.

In this sample, this clonotype turned up a few times. A read error may explain this, as a much larger clone is one base away. The rearrangement joins TRBV29-1 to TRBJ2-2; tentatively, D is TRBD2 (6 bases). This CDR3 region has 12 residues. CDR1 and CDR2 from the germline V gene are SQVTM and ANQGSEA. The CDR3 sequence is CSAGRTAGGLFF. Here the CDR3 DNA reads TGCAGCGCGGGCCGTACGGCCGGGGGGCTGTTTTTT.

Points on this clonotype: A read error may produce the germline difference seen at one junction end. The J gene is TRBJ2-7, the V gene TRBV4-2, with TRBD2 matching 7 bases. The CDR3 loop spans 15 amino acids. CDR1 and CDR2 (germline): LGHNA, YNFKEQ. DNA of the CDR3: TGTACCTGCAGCCAAGTGTCTAGCGGACCCTACGAGGAGTACTTC. Translated, it gives CTCSQVSSGPYEEYF.

Of note for this clonotype: This may come from a read error, since a much larger clone is one base off. The chain uses TRBV29-1 and TRBJ2-1, with D possibly TRBD2 on 7 matching bases. V was pared by 4 bases and J by 11 bases, with 15 bases between. The germline V gene has CDR1 SQVTM and CDR2 ANQGSEA. The CDR3 runs 12 residues. The CDR3 DNA sequence: TGCAGCGTTGGGGGGGGGCCCTTAAAGCAGTTCTTC. Translating it yields CSVGGGPLKQFF.